The sequence of this T cell receptor (beta chain) was determined in a study of T-cell reconstitution after alpha-beta-depleted transplantation in children. Notes on the study in general: At one year after transplant, newly produced T cells mostly accounted for T-cell counts and diversity. Reportedly, only several hundred clones from non-depleted graft cells drove alpha-beta T-cell counts at about two months.

This clonotype was seen a handful of times. Its antigen is still unknown. CDR1 and CDR2 from the germline V gene are MDHEN and SYDVKM. Trimming shortened V by 4 bases and J by 4 bases, and 10 bases separated the two germline ends. This CDR3 region has 13 residues. The library targeted TCRbeta and was prepared with unique molecular identifiers. TCRdb itself ran the PCR reads through MiXCR, one entry per CDR3 protein. This table holds 580,000 or so distinct CDR3 sequences, roughly 23% found once. The chain links TRBV28 to TRBJ1-1, with no clear D. This receptor was taken from a boy younger than two who had a stem cell transplant for acute myeloid leukemia, so the T cells may come from the graft donor. The source was PBMCs, mostly from graft donor cells, collected 360 days after TCRalphabeta/CD19-depleted stem cell transplant. CDR3 residues: CASSSSGGTEAFF. In DNA form, the CDR3 reads TGTGCCAGCAGTTCTTCAGGAGGCACTGAAGCTTTCTTT.